The following is a T cell receptor (beta chain) sequence with its context. The CDR3 has 14 residues. The J segment lost 9 bases and the V segment lost 5 bases, leaving 6 bases of the junction unmatched. CDR1 is SGHAT and CDR2 is FQNNGV in the germline V gene. This record belongs to a study of cytomegalovirus exposure and HLA in healthy donors. The PCR made use of 60 Vbeta and 13 Jbeta primers. This table comes from immunoSEQ multiplex PCR, and its TCRdb copy is limited to in-frame clones, with some not included. The sample comprises some 150,000 clones, 75% to 90% of which are singletons, and under 5% rests with the top ten.

The receptor's source is a woman aged 50 to 60 in good health and CMV-seropositive. The material sequenced was PBMCs. The J gene is TRBJ2-4, the V gene TRBV11-2; 11 bases line up with TRBD2. This chain's CDR3 is CASSSGLAGSIQYF. CDR3 nucleotides: TGTGCCAGCAGCAGCGGACTAGCGGGTTCCATTCAGTACTTC.